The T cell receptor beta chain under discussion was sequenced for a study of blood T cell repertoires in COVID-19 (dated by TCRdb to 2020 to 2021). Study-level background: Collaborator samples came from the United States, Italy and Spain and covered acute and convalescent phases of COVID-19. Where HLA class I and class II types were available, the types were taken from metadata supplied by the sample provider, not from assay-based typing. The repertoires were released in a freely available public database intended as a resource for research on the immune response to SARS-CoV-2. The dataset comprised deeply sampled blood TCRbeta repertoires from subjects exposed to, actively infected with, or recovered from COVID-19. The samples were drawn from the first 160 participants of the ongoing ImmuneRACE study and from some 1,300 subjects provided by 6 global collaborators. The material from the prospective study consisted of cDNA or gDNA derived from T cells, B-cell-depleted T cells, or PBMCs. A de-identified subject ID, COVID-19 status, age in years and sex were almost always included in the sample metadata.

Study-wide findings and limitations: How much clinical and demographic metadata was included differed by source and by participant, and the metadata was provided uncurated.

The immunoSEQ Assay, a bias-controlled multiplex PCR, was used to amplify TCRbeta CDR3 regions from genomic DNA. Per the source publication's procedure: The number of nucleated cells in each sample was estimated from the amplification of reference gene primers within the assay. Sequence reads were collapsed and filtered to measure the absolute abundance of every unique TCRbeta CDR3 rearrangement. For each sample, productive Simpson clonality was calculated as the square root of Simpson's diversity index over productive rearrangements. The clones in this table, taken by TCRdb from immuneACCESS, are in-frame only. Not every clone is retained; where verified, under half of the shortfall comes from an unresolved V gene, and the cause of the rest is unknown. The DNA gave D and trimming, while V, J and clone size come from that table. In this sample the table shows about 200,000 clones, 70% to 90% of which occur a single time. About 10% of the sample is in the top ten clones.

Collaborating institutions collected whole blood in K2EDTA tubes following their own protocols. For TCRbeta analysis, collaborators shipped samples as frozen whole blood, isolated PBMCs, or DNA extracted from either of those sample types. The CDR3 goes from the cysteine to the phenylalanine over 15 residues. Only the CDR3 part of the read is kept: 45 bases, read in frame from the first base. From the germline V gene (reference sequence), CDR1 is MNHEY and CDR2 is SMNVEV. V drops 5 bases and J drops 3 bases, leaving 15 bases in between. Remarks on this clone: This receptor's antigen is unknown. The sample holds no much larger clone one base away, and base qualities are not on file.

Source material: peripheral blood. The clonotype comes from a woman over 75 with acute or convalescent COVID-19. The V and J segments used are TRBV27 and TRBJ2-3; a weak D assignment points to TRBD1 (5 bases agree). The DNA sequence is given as TGTGCCAGCAGTAACAATAGGGGAAGGACAGATACGCAGTATTTT. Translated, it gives CASSNNRGRTDTQYF.